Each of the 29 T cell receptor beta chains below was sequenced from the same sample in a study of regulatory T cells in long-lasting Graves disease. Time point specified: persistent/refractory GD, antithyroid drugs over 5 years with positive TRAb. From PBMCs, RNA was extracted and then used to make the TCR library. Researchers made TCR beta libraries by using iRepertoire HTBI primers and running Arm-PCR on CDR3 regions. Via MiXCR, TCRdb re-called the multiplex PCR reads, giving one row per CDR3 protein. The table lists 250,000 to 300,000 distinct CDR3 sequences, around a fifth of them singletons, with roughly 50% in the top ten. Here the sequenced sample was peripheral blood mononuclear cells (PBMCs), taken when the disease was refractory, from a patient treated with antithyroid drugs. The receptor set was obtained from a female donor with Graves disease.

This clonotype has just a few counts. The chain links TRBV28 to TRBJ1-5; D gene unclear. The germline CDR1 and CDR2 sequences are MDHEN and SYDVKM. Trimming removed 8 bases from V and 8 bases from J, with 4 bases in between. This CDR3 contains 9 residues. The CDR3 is CASWEPQHF. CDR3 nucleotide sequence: TGTGCCAGCTGGGAGCCCCAGCATTTT. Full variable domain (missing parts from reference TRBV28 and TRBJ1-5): DVKVTQSSRYLVKRTGEKVFLECVQDMDHENMFWYRQDPGLGLRLIYFSYDVKMKEKGDIPEGYSVSREKKERFSLILESASTNQTSMYLCASWEPQHFGDGTRLSIL.

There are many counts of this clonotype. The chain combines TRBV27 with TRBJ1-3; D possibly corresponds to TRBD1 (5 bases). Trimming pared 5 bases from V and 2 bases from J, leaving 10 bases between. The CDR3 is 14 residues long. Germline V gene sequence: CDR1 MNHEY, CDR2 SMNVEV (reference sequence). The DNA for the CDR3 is TGTGCCAGCAGTCCCCAAGGGGCTGGAAACACCATATATTTT. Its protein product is CASSPQGAGNTIYF.

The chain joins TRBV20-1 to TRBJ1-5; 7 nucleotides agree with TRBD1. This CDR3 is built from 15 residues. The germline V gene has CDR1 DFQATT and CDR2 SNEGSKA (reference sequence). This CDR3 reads CSGQEGSYSNQPQHF. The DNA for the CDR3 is TGCAGCGGACAGGAGGGGAGCTATAGCAATCAGCCCCAGCATTTT.

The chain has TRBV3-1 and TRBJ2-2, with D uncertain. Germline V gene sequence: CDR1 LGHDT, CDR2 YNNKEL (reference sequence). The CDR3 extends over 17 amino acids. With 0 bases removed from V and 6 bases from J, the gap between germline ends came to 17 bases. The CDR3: CASSQDWMVVRAGELFF. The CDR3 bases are TGTGCCAGCAGCCAAGATTGGATGGTAGTGAGAGCCGGGGAGCTGTTTTTT.

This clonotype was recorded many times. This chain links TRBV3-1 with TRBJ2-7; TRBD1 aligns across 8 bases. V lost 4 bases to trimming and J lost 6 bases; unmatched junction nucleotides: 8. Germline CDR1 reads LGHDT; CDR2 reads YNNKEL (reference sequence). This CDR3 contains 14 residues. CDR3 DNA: TGTGCCAGCAGCCGGGTTGACAGGGGCGGCGAGCAGTACTTC. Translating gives CASSRVDRGGEQYF.

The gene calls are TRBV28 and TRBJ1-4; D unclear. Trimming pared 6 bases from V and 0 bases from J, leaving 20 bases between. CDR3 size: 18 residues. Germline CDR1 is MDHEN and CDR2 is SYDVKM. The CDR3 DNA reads TGTGCCAGCAGCCTAGAGGCAGCAAGAGGAGCAACTAATGAAAAACTGTTTTTT. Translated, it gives CASSLEAARGATNEKLFF. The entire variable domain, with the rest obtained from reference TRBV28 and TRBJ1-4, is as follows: DVKVTQSSRYLVKRTGEKVFLECVQDMDHENMFWYRQDPGLGLRLIYFSYDVKMKEKGDIPEGYSVSREKKERFSLILESASTNQTSMYLCASSLEAARGATNEKLFFGSGTQLSVL.

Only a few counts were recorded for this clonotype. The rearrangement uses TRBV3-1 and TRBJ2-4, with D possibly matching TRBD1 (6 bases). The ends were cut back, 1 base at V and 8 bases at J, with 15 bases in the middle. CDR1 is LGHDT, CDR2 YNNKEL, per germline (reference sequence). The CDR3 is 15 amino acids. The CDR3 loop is CASSQGQGRVHIQYF. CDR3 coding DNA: TGTGCCAGCAGCCAAGGTCAGGGGCGGGTTCACATTCAGTACTTC.

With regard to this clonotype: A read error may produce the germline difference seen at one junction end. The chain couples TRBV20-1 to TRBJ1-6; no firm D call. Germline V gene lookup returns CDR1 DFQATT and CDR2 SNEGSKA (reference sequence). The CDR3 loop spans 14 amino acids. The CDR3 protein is CCARLIGSDSPLHF. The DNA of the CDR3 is TGCTGTGCTAGATTGATAGGTTCGGATTCACCCCTCCACTTT.

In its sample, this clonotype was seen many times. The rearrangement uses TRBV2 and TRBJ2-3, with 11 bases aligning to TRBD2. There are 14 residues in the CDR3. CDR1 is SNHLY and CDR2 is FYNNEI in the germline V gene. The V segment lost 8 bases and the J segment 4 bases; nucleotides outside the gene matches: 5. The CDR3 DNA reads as TGTGCCAGCGCCACTAGCGGGGGCTCAGATACGCAGTATTTT. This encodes CASATSGGSDTQYF.

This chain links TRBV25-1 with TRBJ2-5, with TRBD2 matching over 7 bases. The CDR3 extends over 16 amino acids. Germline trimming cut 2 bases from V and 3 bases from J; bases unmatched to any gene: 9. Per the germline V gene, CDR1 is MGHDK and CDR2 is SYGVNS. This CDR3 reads CASSERERGEKETQYF. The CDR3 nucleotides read TGTGCCAGCAGTGAAAGGGAGCGGGGAGAAAAAGAGACCCAGTACTTC.

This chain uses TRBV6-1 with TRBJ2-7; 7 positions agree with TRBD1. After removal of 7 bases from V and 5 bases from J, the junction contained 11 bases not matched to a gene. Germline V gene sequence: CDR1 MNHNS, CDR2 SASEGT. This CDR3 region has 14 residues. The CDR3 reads CASIDTATGDEQYF. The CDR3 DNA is TGTGCCAGCATTGACACCGCTACAGGGGACGAGCAGTACTTC.

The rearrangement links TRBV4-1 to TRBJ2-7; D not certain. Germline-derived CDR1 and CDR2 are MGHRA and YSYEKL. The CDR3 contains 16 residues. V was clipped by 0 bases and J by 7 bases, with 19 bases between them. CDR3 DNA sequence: TGCGCCAGCAGCCAAGACATTACGGGCCCCCCGAGGGAGCAGTACTTC. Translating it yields CASSQDITGPPREQYF.

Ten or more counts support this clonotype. This CDR3 is CASRLTVNTGELFF. The CDR3, as DNA: TGTGCCAGCAGGCTGACAGTAAACACCGGGGAGCTGTTTTTT. The chain has TRBV12-3 or TRBV12-4 and TRBJ2-2; a weak D match, TRBD1 (5 bases). The ends were cut back, 6 bases at V and 2 bases at J, with 10 bases in the middle. This CDR3 comprises 14 residues.

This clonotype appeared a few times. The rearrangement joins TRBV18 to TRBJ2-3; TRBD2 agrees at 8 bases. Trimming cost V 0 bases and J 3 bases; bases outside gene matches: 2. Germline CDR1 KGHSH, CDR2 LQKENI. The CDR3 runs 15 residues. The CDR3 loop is CASSPPASGTDTQYF. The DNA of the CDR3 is TGTGCCAGCTCACCACCGGCTAGCGGGACAGATACGCAGTATTTT. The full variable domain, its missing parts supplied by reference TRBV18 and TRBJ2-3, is NAGVMQNPRHLVRRRGQEARLRCSPMKGHSHVYWYRQLPEEGLKFMVYLQKENIIDESGMPKERFSAEFPKEGPSILRIQQVVRGDSAAYFCASSPPASGTDTQYFGPGTRLTVL.

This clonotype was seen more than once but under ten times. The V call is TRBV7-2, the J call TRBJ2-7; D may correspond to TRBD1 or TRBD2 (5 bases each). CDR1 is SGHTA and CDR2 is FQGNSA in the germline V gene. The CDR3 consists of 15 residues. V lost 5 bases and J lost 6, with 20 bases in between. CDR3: CASSPSGTISGEQYF. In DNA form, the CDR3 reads TGTGCCAGCAGCCCAAGTGGGACCATCTCTGGCGAGCAGTACTTC.

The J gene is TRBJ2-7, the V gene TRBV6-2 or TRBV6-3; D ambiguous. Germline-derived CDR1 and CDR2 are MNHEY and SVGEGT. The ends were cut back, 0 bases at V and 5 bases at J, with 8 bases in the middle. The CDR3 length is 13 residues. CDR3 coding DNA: TGTGCCAGCAGTTACTCTGCCAGGAACGAGCAGTACTTC. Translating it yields CASSYSARNEQYF.

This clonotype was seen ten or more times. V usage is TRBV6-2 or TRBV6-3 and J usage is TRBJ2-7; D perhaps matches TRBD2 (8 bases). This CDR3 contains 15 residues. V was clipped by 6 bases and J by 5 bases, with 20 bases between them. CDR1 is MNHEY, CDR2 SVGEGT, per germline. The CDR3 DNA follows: TGTGCCAGCAGGGGCTGGGGGACAGCGGGAGACGAGCAGTACTTC. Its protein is CASRGWGTAGDEQYF.

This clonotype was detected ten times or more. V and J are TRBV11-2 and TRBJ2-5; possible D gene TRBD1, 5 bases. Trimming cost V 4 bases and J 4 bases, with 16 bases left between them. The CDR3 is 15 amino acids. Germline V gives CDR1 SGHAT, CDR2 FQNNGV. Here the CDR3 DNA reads TGTGCCAGCAGCTCCCCCAGCGCAGGGTTAGAGACCCAGTACTTC. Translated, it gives CASSSPSAGLETQYF.

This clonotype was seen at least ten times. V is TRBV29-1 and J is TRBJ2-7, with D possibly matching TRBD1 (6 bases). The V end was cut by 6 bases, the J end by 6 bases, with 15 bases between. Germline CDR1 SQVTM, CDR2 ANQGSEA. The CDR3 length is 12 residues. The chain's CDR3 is CSVETGFGEQYF. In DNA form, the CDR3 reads TGCAGCGTCGAAACAGGGTTTGGCGAGCAGTACTTC.

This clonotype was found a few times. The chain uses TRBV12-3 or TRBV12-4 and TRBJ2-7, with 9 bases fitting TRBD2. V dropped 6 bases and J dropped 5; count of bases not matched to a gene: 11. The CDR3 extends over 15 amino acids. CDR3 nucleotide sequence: TGTGCCAGCAGCTACTTAGCGGGAGTCGCCAACGAGCAGTACTTC. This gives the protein CASSYLAGVANEQYF.

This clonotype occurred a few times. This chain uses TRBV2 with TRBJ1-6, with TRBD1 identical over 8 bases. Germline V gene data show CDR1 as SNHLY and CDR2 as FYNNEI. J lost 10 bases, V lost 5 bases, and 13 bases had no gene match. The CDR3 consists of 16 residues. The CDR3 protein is CASSYAGQGGWSPLHF. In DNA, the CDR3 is TGTGCCAGCAGTTACGCAGGACAGGGCGGATGGTCACCCCTCCACTTT.

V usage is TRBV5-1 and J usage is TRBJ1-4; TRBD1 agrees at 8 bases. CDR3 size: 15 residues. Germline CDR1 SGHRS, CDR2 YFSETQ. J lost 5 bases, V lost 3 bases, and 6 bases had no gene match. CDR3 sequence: CASSSSTGVNEKLFF. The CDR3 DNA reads TGCGCCAGCAGCTCCTCGACAGGGGTAAATGAAAAACTGTTTTTT.

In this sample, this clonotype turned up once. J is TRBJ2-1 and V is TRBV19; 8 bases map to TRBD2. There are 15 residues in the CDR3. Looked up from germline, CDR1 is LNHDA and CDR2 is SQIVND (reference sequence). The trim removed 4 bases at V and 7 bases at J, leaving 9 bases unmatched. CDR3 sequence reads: CASSNDGRAKNEQFF. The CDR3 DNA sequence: TGTGCCAGTAGTAATGACGGGAGGGCTAAGAATGAGCAGTTCTTC. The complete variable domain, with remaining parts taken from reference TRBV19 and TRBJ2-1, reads DGGITQSPKYLFRKEGQNVTLSCEQNLNHDAMYWYRQDPGQGLRLIYYSQIVNDFQKGDIAEGYSVSREKKESFPLTVTSAQKNPTAFYLCASSNDGRAKNEQFFGPGTRLTVL.

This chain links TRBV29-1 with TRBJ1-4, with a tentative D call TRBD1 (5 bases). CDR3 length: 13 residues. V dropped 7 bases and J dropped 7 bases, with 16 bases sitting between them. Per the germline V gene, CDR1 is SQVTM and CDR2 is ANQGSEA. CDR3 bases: TGCAGCGCTCGCAGTCCTCAGGGTGAAAAACTGTTTTTT. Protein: CSARSPQGEKLFF.

The CDR3 DNA reads TGTGCCAGCAGTTTTTTCCCCCCCCTAGGGACGAGGGATCCGAACACCGGGGAGCTGTTTTTT. Residues: CASSFFPPLGTRDPNTGELFF. This rearrangement joins TRBV6-5 to TRBJ2-2, with D perhaps TRBD1 or TRBD2 (5 bases each). This CDR3 is 21 amino acids long. Trimming pared 4 bases from V and 0 bases from J, leaving 27 bases between. Germline CDR1 reads MNHEY; CDR2 reads SVGAGI.

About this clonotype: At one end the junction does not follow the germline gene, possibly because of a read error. CDR3 amino acids: CASRYREGDSPLHF. CDR3 in DNA: TGTGCCAGCCGATACAGGGAAGGAGATTCACCCCTCCATTTT. The rearrangement links TRBV6-1 to TRBJ1-6; D possibly corresponds to TRBD1 (6 bases). The CDR3 length is 14 residues. From germline, CDR1 is MNHNS and CDR2 SASEGT.

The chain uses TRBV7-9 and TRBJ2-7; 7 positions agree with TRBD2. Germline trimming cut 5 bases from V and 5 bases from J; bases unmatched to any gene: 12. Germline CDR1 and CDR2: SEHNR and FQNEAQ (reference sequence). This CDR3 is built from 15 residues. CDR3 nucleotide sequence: TGTGCCAGCAGCCGGGAGGTGGGCCTACTGGACGAGCAGTACTTC. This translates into CASSREVGLLDEQYF. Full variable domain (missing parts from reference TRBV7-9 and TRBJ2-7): DTGVSQNPRHKITKRGQNVTFRCDPISEHNRLYWYRQTLGQGPEFLTYFQNEAQLEKSRLLSDRFSAERPKGSFSTLEIQRTEQGDSAMYLCASSREVGLLDEQYFGPGTRLTVT.

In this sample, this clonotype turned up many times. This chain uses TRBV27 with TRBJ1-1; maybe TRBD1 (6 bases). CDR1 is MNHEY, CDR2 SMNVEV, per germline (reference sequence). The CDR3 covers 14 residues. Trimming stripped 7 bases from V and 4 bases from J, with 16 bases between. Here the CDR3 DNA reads TGTGCCAGCATCGTCCGAACAGGGCCCACTGAAGCTTTCTTT. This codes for CASIVRTGPTEAFF.

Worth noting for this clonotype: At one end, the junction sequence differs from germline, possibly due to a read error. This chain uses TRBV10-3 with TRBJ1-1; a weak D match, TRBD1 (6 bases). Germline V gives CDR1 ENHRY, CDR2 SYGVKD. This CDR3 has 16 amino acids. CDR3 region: CVISEGVGGRDTEAFF. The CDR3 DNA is TGTGTCATCAGTGAGGGCGTTGGGGGCAGGGACACTGAAGCTTTCTTT.